This is a list of T cell receptor beta chains from one sample in a study of CXCR3-negative and CXCR3-positive naive CD8 T cells. TCRdb processed the 5' RACE reads again and assigns one entry to each CDR3 protein, with no DNA. In total, the table holds about 41,000 distinct CDR3 sequences. The specimen was naive CXCR3- CD8+ T cells from blood. The source is a human donor in good health. Some clones in this sample may be carry-over from other donors' samples. Each CDR3 is given with its conserved first and last residue. A row's size may be missing; if present it is once, few, many or a size class.

J,size,V,CDR3
TRBJ2-2,-,TRBV29-1,CSVEGQAGTGELFF
TRBJ2-2,-,TRBV3-1,CASSQVYGAGENTGELFF
TRBJ2-7,-,TRBV29-1,CSVEDRGGQYF
TRBJ2-1,-,TRBV2,CASSGLASSYNEQFF
TRBJ2-5,-,TRBV5-1,CASSLGLAKETQYF
TRBJ1-5,-,TRBV7-9,CASSLGDGYNQPQHF
TRBJ2-7,-,TRBV6-5,CATYGERDQRYEQYF
TRBJ1-1,-,TRBV27,CASSLSVRMNTEAFF
TRBJ2-3,-,TRBV5-6,CASSWGAEVGDTQYF
TRBJ2-5,-,TRBV10-1,CASITQSRTRAGETQYF
TRBJ2-1,-,TRBV4-3,CASSQDLFGNEQFF
TRBJ2-7,-,TRBV29-1,CSVVEGSPYEQYF
TRBJ1-2,-,TRBV7-9,CASSAGTLYGYTF
TRBJ2-1,medium-sized,TRBV4-3,CASSQGQGRNNEQFF
TRBJ2-5,-,TRBV29-1,CSVDRINQETQYF
TRBJ2-5,-,TRBV7-9,CASSLDVSGALGGETQYF
TRBJ1-2,-,TRBV6-6,CASSYPGTVYGYTF
TRBJ1-1,-,TRBV27,CASSLYFGANTEAFF
TRBJ2-2,-,TRBV2,CACSSGLASTGELFF
TRBJ1-5,-,TRBV7-2,CASSFFWTGDNQPQHF
TRBJ2-1,-,TRBV20-1,CSATTGEAYNEQFF
TRBJ1-1,-,TRBV7-9,CASSLPEQGLTEAFF
TRBJ2-2,-,TRBV6-2/TRBV6-3,CASSPGLADTGELFF
TRBJ1-6,medium-sized,TRBV7-3,CASSPSDNSPLHF
TRBJ1-4,-,TRBV15,CATSRERAQVGEKLFF
TRBJ2-2,-,TRBV15,CATSRTSGSVPGELFF
TRBJ1-1,-,TRBV6-5,CASSYSFAAGLNTEAFF
TRBJ1-5,-,TRBV7-2,CASSLGWHQPQHF
TRBJ1-5,-,TRBV20-1,CSGAGGNQPQHF
TRBJ2-7,-,TRBV19,CASSVGQKSSYEQYF
TRBJ2-1,-,TRBV2,CASSEGDRTYNEQFF
TRBJ2-5,-,TRBV7-2,CASSARLALETQYF
TRBJ2-2,-,TRBV28,CASSPLRGQTGELFF
TRBJ1-1,-,TRBV23-1,CASSHTPRDTEAFF
TRBJ1-2,-,TRBV28,CASSFRQRNYGYTF
TRBJ1-6,-,TRBV7-9,CASSLGQTDSPLHF